The rows below give T cell receptor beta chains drawn from one sample of a study of blood T cell repertoires in COVID-19. TCRdb keeps only in-frame clones here, not all; method: immunoSEQ multiplex PCR. The sample lists 45,000 to 65,000 clones; more than 85% were seen once. What was sequenced was peripheral blood. These receptors all stem from an elderly man in a cohort sampled during active COVID-19. CDR3s include the opening cysteine and the closing phenylalanine or tryptophan. D genes are given only for firm matches. Only some rows state a clone size, as once, few, many or a class for expanded clones.

V,size,J,D,DNA,CDR3
TRBV7-6,-,TRBJ1-5,-,TGTGCCAGCAGCGTGGGCTCCCAGCGCAATCAGCCCCAGCATTTT,CASSVGSQRNQPQHF
TRBV4-2,-,TRBJ2-7,-,TGTGCCAGCAGCCAAGGAGGCGGGACCTACGAGCAGTACTTC,CASSQGGGTYEQYF
TRBV7-9,medium-sized,TRBJ1-5,TRBD1,TGTGCCAGCAGCCCGTTGACAGGGGGACAGCCCCAGCATTTT,CASSPLTGGQPQHF
TRBV5-1,-,TRBJ2-2,TRBD1,TGCGCCAGCAGCCCTGGGACAGGGCTTTCAGGCGGGGAGCTGTTTTTT,CASSPGTGLSGGELFF
TRBV6-2/TRBV6-3,-,TRBJ2-1,TRBD2,TGTGCCAGCAGTTACGGACTAGCGGGGGGGCAGTCCAATGAGCAGTTCTTC,CASSYGLAGGQSNEQFF
TRBV11-2,-,TRBJ1-2,-,TGTGCCAGCAGCCCTAGTAACTATGGCTACACCTTC,CASSPSNYGYTF
TRBV6-5,-,TRBJ1-1,-,TGTGCCAGCAGTACAGCTCTTCGGGAAGCTTTCTTT,CASSTALREAFF
TRBV2,-,TRBJ1-2,-,TGTGCCAGCAGTACCTCAGGGAGGGTTGACGGCTACACCTTC,CASSTSGRVDGYTF
TRBV19,-,TRBJ2-7,TRBD1,TGTGCCAGTAGTATATTCACAGGGGGATGGGACGAGCAGTACTTC,CASSIFTGGWDEQYF
TRBV30,-,TRBJ2-3,TRBD2,TGTGCCTGGAGTGTAAGGACTAGCGGGAGGGCCAGGGATACGCAGTATTTT,CAWSVRTSGRARDTQYF
TRBV12-5,-,TRBJ2-3,-,TGTGCTAGTGGCCCTTCGGTAGGCAGCGAGGTGCAGTATTTT,CASGPSVGSEVQYF
TRBV18,-,TRBJ1-1,TRBD1,TGTGCCAGCTCACTGGGACAGGGGGCCTCTGAAGCTTTCTTT,CASSLGQGASEAFF
TRBV6-1,-,TRBJ2-3,TRBD1,TGTGCCAGCAGTGAACATGACAGGGCCACAGATACGCAGTATTTT,CASSEHDRATDTQYF
TRBV3-1/TRBV3-2,-,TRBJ1-6,TRBD1,TGTGCCAGCAGCCCCTCGGGCACAGGGGGCAATTCACCCCTCCACTTT,CASSPSGTGGNSPLHF
TRBV30,-,TRBJ2-1,TRBD1,TGTGCCTGGACCCCCCTCACAGGGGAGAGGAGCTCCTACAATGAGCAGTTCTTC,CAWTPLTGERSSYNEQFF